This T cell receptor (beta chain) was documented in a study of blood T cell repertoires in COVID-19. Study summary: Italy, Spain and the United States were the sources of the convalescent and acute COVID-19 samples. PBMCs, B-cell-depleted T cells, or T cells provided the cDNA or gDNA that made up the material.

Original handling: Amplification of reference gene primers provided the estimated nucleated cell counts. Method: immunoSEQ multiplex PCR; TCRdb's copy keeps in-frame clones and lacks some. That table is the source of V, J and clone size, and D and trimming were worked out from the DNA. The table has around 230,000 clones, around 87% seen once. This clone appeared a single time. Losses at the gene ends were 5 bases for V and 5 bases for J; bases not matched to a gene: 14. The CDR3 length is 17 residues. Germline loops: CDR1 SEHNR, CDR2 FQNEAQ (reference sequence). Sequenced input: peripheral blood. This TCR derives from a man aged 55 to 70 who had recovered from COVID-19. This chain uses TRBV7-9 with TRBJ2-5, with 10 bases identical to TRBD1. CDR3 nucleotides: TGTGCCAGCAGCCAACCCGACAGGGGGCGAACTTGGGAGACCCAGTACTTC. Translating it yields CASSQPDRGRTWETQYF.